The T cell receptor (beta chain) described here comes from a study of T cell repertoires in cytomegalovirus infection. Across the study: In the study, CMV epitopes included recently identified HLA-C-restricted and well-studied HLA-B-restricted ones. Both CMV infection and a matching HLA type were indicated by public TCR beta signatures.

Concerning this clonotype itself: No antigen is known for it.

V was trimmed by 4 bases and J by 4 bases, leaving 19 bases between them. The CDR3 is made up of 15 amino acids. Germline CDR1 and CDR2: GTSNPN and SVGIG (reference sequence). Study outcomes and limitations: Accumulated public TCR beta family frequency recognized individuals carrying CMV together with the relevant HLA. HLA-C-restricted CMV clonotypes gave the most frequent clonotype in two of eight donors.

TCRdb used MiXCR to reprocess the reads, holding one entry per CDR3 protein. The table records some 350,000 distinct CDR3 sequences, roughly 36% of them present only once. Sequenced here: cultured PBMCs, sampled from culture after CMV antigen stimulation. The receptor was isolated from a human donor in good health (CMV status not recorded). Some clones in this sample may be carry-over from other donors' samples. The chain combines TRBV30 with TRBJ2-5; D ambiguous. The CDR3 DNA reads TGTGCCTGGACCCGTATAGGTGGATTGGGAGAGACCCAGTACTTC. This encodes CAWTRIGGLGETQYF.